This entry lists 8 T cell receptor beta chains sequenced from one sample in a study of regulatory T cells in long-lasting Graves disease. Described time point: persistent/refractory GD, antithyroid drugs over 5 years with positive TRAb. PBMCs provided the RNA from which the TCR library was made. Through Arm-PCR of CDR3 regions and iRepertoire HTBI primers, TCR beta libraries were built. TCRdb reprocessed the multiplex PCR reads with MiXCR, giving one entry per CDR3 protein. The table lists hundreds of thousands of distinct CDR3 sequences, approximately 22% of them singletons. The starting material was peripheral blood mononuclear cells (PBMCs), obtained when the disease was refractory, from a patient treated with antithyroid drugs. The receptors were sampled from a female donor with Graves disease.

This clonotype has ten or more counts. The chain links TRBV28 to TRBJ2-1, with D possibly matching TRBD2 (7 bases). Trimming cost V 2 bases and J 9 bases, with 17 bases left between them. This CDR3 comprises 15 residues. The germline V gene encodes CDR1 MDHEN and CDR2 SYDVKM. The CDR3 DNA is TGTGCCAGCAGTTTAGTGCGGGAGTTCAGGGGTGAGCAGTTCTTC. Residues: CASSLVREFRGEQFF.

Many counts were recorded for this clonotype. The gene calls are TRBV24-1 and TRBJ1-1; D is uncertain. Trimming shortened V by 4 bases and J by 3 bases, and 8 bases separated the two germline ends. This CDR3 is 13 amino acids long. Germline CDR1 and CDR2: KGHDR and SFDVKD. The CDR3 DNA reads TGTGCCACCAGTGACCCCGACCACACTGAAGCTTTCTTT. Its translation is CATSDPDHTEAFF.

This clonotype was detected many times. V gene TRBV10-3 combines with J gene TRBJ2-7, with a possible D match to TRBD2 (5 bases). This CDR3 comprises 15 residues. The germline V gene encodes CDR1 ENHRY and CDR2 SYGVKD. Trimming removed 5 bases at V and 4 bases at J, with 18 bases between. In DNA form, the CDR3 reads TGTGCCATCAGTACCCCGGAGGAGGTAGGTTACGAGCAGTACTTC. Its translation is CAISTPEEVGYEQYF.

In this sample, this clonotype turned up a few times. The rearrangement links TRBV29-1 to TRBJ2-5, with TRBD2 as a possible D gene (5 bases). V was shortened by 8 bases and J by 1 base, with 14 bases between the two germline ends. Germline-derived CDR1 and CDR2 are SQVTM and ANQGSEA. CDR3 length equals 13 residues. The CDR3 reads CSTRLSGQETQYF. For the CDR3, the DNA is TGCAGCACCAGGCTAAGCGGCCAAGAGACCCAGTACTTC. The variable domain in full, with the rest retrieved from reference TRBV29-1 and TRBJ2-5, is SAVISQKPSRDICQRGTSLTIQCQVDSQVTMMFWYRQQPGQSLTLIATANQGSEATYESGFVIDKFPISRPNLTFSTLTVSNMSPEDSSIYLCSTRLSGQETQYFGPGTRLLVL.

This clonotype has a count of ten or more. This sequence joins TRBV30 and TRBJ1-4; 8 bases line up with TRBD1. This CDR3 is built from 12 residues. The J segment lost 14 bases and the V segment lost 1 base, leaving 6 bases of the junction unmatched. Germline V gives CDR1 GTSNPN, CDR2 SVGIG (reference sequence). CDR3 nucleotides: TGTGCCTGGAGTGGCAGGGGGCTGGGGCTGTTTTTT. As protein: CAWSGRGLGLFF.

In nucleotides, the CDR3 is TGTGCCAGCAGGGGAGCAGGGCACGAGCAGTTCTTC. Amino acids: CASRGAGHEQFF. The gene calls are TRBV11-3 and TRBJ2-7; D is possibly TRBD1 or TRBD2 (5 bases each). Gene TRBJ2-1 matches the end of the DNA better, so the J call may be wrong. The germline V gene encodes CDR1 SGHNT and CDR2 YENEEA. The CDR3 length is 12 residues.

The chain is built from TRBV3-1 and TRBJ2-5; 8 bases align to TRBD2. The CDR3 length is 16 residues. After removal of 1 base from V and 3 bases from J, the junction contained 7 bases not matched to a gene. Germline CDR1 is LGHDT and CDR2 is YNNKEL (reference sequence). As DNA, the CDR3 is TGTGCCAGCAGCCAAGTTGGTAGCGGGACTAAAGAGACCCAGTACTTC. It codes for CASSQVGSGTKETQYF.

This chain joins TRBV18 and TRBJ2-3; the match to TRBD2 covers 10 bases. In germline, CDR1 is KGHSH, CDR2 LQKENI. V was clipped by 5 bases and J by 3 bases; unmatched bases: 8. The CDR3 is 16 amino acids. The CDR3 DNA reads TGTGCCAGCTCAACTCTCGGGACTAGCGAAACAGATACGCAGTATTTT. This codes for CASSTLGTSETDTQYF.